This T cell receptor beta chain was obtained from a study of T cells after yellow fever vaccination. Overall study: It was SMART-Seq v4 Ultra Low Input that prepared the fractions with low cell numbers.

Study results and caveats: Peaking faster, on day 5 versus 15, the secondary response was nonetheless weaker.

This CDR3 comprises 18 residues. Trimming cost V 4 bases and J 5 bases, with 25 bases left between them. This clonotype was observed a few times. Its antigen is currently unknown. The authors made TCR cDNA by 5'RACE template switching, adding a universal primer site and UMIs. From the 5' RACE reads, TCRdb called clonotypes with MiXCR, one entry per CDR3 protein. The sample lists 100,000 to 150,000 distinct CDR3 sequences; about 8.4% were seen once. V usage is TRBV23-1 and J usage is TRBJ2-3; D might be TRBD2 (5 bases). TRBV23-1 is identified as an open reading frame with a role that is uncertain. The clonotype originates from a man between 18 and 29 years old who received the YFV17D yellow fever vaccine. The source material was CD8+ T cells sorted from PBMCs, sampled on the day of the yellow fever booster vaccination. The CDR3, as DNA: TGCGCCAGCAGTCCGCATGGGGTAGGGCGCCGGGAACGAGATACGCAGTATTTT. Protein: CASSPHGVGRRERDTQYF.